Each of the 4 T cell receptor beta chains below was sequenced from the same sample in a study of shared clonotypes between healthy human individuals. Some clones are missing from TCRdb's copy, which holds only in-frame ones; the method was immunoSEQ multiplex PCR. The table records 600,000 or so clones, roughly 98% of them present only once. The naive CD8 population came from CD45RO-negative cells selected for CCR7, without terminally differentiated effector memory CD45RA+ cells. Sample: naive CD8+ T cells sorted from blood. Receptors originate from a man aged 25-45 years in good health.

V and J are TRBV2 and TRBJ2-7; TRBD2 matches at 10 bases. The trim removed 2 bases at V and 4 bases at J, leaving 11 bases unmatched. The CDR3 extends over 17 amino acids. From germline, CDR1 is SNHLY and CDR2 FYNNEI. The chain's CDR3 is CASSERGWLAGEYEQYF. The CDR3 DNA sequence: TGTGCCAGCAGTGAAAGGGGGTGGCTAGCGGGAGAGTACGAGCAGTACTTC.

The V and J genes are TRBV7-2 and TRBJ2-1; 7 bases are a match to TRBD2. CDR3 size: 13 residues. The junction had 7 bases not matched to a gene; V was cut back by 5 bases and J by 9 bases. Germline V gene lookup returns CDR1 SGHTA and CDR2 FQGNSA. CDR3 in amino acids: CASSRGLGFEQFF. The CDR3 region has the DNA TGTGCCAGCAGCCGCGGACTAGGGTTTGAGCAGTTCTTC.

The chain carries TRBV11-2 and TRBJ2-7; 8 nucleotides align to TRBD2. CDR1 and CDR2 (germline): SGHAT, FQNNGV. With 5 bases clipped from V and 0 bases from J, the junction kept 3 bases outside the gene matches. The CDR3 covers 14 residues. The CDR3 loop reads CASSPGRVSYEQYF. In nucleotides, the CDR3 is TGTGCCAGCAGCCCCGGGAGGGTCTCCTACGAGCAGTACTTC. The whole variable domain, remainder taken from reference TRBV11-2 and TRBJ2-7, is EAGVAQSPRYKIIEKRQSVAFWCNPISGHATLYWYQQILGQGPKLLIQFQNNGVVDDSQLPKDRFSAERLKGVDSTLKIQPAKLEDSAVYLCASSPGRVSYEQYFGPGTRLTVT.

The chain combines TRBV11-2 with TRBJ2-7, with 9 bases lining up with TRBD2. The CDR3 contains 16 residues. After removal of 5 bases from V and 3 bases from J, the junction contained 11 bases not matched to a gene. Germline-derived CDR1 and CDR2 are SGHAT and FQNNGV. CDR3 DNA sequence: TGTGCCAGCAGCGCACGCTCCGGGACTAGCATCTACGAGCAGTACTTC. It yields the protein CASSARSGTSIYEQYF.